These 17 T cell receptor beta chains were sequenced from one sample in a study of cytomegalovirus exposure and HLA in healthy donors. Profiling relied on immunoSEQ multiplex PCR, and the TCRdb table lists in-frame clones only, not all of them. The sample records 220,000 or so clones, over 80% being singletons. Sequencing input: PBMCs. These receptors originate from a woman aged 18-30 years in good health and CMV-seronegative.

This clone is a singleton in its sample. Here the CDR3 reads CASSFGRGGRNSPLHF. The CDR3 coding sequence is TGTGCCAGCAGCTTCGGCAGGGGAGGGCGCAATTCACCCCTCCACTTT. The chain is built from TRBV5-6 and TRBJ1-6; D might be TRBD1 (6 bases). CDR1 is SGHDT, CDR2 YYEEEE, per germline. V dropped 2 bases and J dropped 7 bases, with 16 bases sitting between them. The CDR3 consists of 16 residues.

This chain connects TRBV10-3 to TRBJ1-3, with 7 bases aligning to TRBD1. The germline CDR1 and CDR2 sequences are ENHRY and SYGVKD. The trim removed 0 bases at V and 4 bases at J, leaving 3 bases unmatched. This CDR3 is 15 amino acids long. CDR3 DNA: TGTGCCATCAGTGAGTCAGACAGGGAGGGAAACACCATATATTTT. Translation: CAISESDREGNTIYF.

V gene TRBV9 combines with J gene TRBJ2-3; 9 nucleotides match TRBD1. The germline gives CDR1 SGDLS, CDR2 YYNGEE. V lost 0 bases to trimming and J lost 2 bases; unmatched junction nucleotides: 25. This CDR3 has 23 residues. As DNA, the CDR3 is TGTGCCAGCAGCGTAGCTACAAGGACAGGGGAGGGCGGGAGCCGGTCTTTCACAGATACGCAGTATTTT. Translation: CASSVATRTGEGGSRSFTDTQYF.

This clone was seen a single time. The CDR3 coding sequence is TGTGCCAGCAGCTTGGGACAGGGGTCCTACGAGCAGTACTTC. Its protein product is CASSLGQGSYEQYF. This chain uses TRBV5-4 with TRBJ2-7; the match to TRBD1 covers 8 bases. Germline V lookup: CDR1 SGHNT, CDR2 YYREEE (reference sequence). The junction had 0 bases not matched to a gene; V was cut back by 0 bases and J by 1 base. The CDR3 has 14 residues. Looking up the rest from reference TRBV5-4 and TRBJ2-7 gives the full variable domain: ETGVTQSPTHLIKTRGQQVTLRCSSQSGHNTVSWYQQALGQGPQFIFQYYREEENGRGNFPPRFSGLQFPNYSSELNVNALELDDSALYLCASSLGQGSYEQYFGPGTRLTVT.

V usage is TRBV10-2 and J usage is TRBJ2-7, with TRBD1 identical over 10 bases. In germline, CDR1 is WSHSY, CDR2 SAAADI. The CDR3 extends over 14 amino acids. J lost 3 bases, V lost 6 bases, and 5 bases had no gene match. The DNA of the CDR3 is TGCGCCAGCAGAACCGGGACAGGGGTCTACGAGCAGTACTTC. Translating gives CASRTGTGVYEQYF.

J is TRBJ1-1 and V is TRBV27; D uncertain. The CDR3 spans 14 residues. The V end lost 6 bases, the J end lost 0 bases, and 11 bases lay between the germline ends. Germline V lookup: CDR1 MNHEY, CDR2 SMNVEV (reference sequence). The CDR3 region has the DNA TGTGCCAGCAGGAACAACACCCTGAACACTGAAGCTTTCTTT. It yields the protein CASRNNTLNTEAFF.

This clone appeared a single time. The chain uses TRBV18 and TRBJ1-5; no clear D gene. The CDR3 is made up of 13 amino acids. Trimming removed 1 base at V and 4 bases at J, with 5 bases between. Per germline, CDR1 KGHSH and CDR2 LQKENI. DNA for the CDR3: TGTGCCAGCTCACCACAAGCAAATCAGCCCCAGCATTTT. Translated, it gives CASSPQANQPQHF.

The chain uses TRBV11-2 and TRBJ1-1, with TRBD1 identical over 8 bases. Germline V gene lookup returns CDR1 SGHAT and CDR2 FQNNGV. After removal of 1 base from V and 4 bases from J, the junction contained 5 bases not matched to a gene. The CDR3 length is 15 residues. CDR3 amino acids: CASSLGGTGTTEAFF. Written as DNA, the CDR3 is TGTGCCAGCAGCTTAGGAGGGACAGGTACCACTGAAGCTTTCTTT.

This chain uses TRBV27 with TRBJ2-1; D is perhaps TRBD2 (6 bases). Germline V lookup: CDR1 MNHEY, CDR2 SMNVEV (reference sequence). The CDR3 has 15 residues. Trimming removed 4 bases at V and 6 bases at J, with 16 bases between. This CDR3 is CASSSAGTELNEQFF. The CDR3, as DNA: TGTGCCAGCAGTTCGGCCGGGACTGAACTCAATGAGCAGTTCTTC.

The J gene is TRBJ2-7, the V gene TRBV7-6; TRBD2 matches 8 bases. CDR3 length: 17 residues. With V trimmed by 4 bases and J by 0 bases, 11 bases remained unmatched. From germline, CDR1 is SGHVS and CDR2 FNYEAQ. The chain's CDR3 is CASSWGSAGTSSYEQYF. For the CDR3, the DNA is TGTGCCAGCAGCTGGGGGAGTGCCGGGACTAGCTCCTACGAGCAGTACTTC.

J is TRBJ1-2 and V is TRBV13, with D perhaps matching TRBD1 (6 bases). Trimming shortened V by 0 bases and J by 4 bases, and 12 bases separated the two germline ends. This CDR3 is 15 amino acids long. CDR1 and CDR2 (germline): PRHDT, FYEKMQ (reference sequence). The chain's CDR3 is CASSLGLETGYGYTF. Written as DNA, the CDR3 is TGTGCCAGCAGCTTAGGGCTTGAGACAGGCTATGGCTACACCTTC.

Concerning this clone itself: One end of the junction fails to match germline, which may point to a read error. This rearrangement joins TRBV7-7 to TRBJ2-1; 11 bases are a match to TRBD2. The CDR3 covers 17 residues. The germline CDR1 and CDR2 sequences are SSHAT and FNYEAQ (reference sequence). CDR3 coding DNA: TGTGCTAGCAGCTTAGAGGGGGGACTAGCGGTCGGCCATGAGCAGTTCTTC. The encoded protein is CASSLEGGLAVGHEQFF.

This sequence joins TRBV6-1 and TRBJ2-3; TRBD2 might be the D (5 bases). Looked up from germline, CDR1 is MNHNS and CDR2 is SASEGT. This CDR3 has 16 amino acids. Trimming pared 3 bases from V and 5 bases from J, leaving 18 bases between. The CDR3 DNA is TGTGCCAGCAGTGATGAGCGGTCCCCTGGTGTAGATACGCAGTATTTT. Translated: CASSDERSPGVDTQYF.

The chain carries TRBV30 and TRBJ2-7; TRBD2 agrees at 13 bases. CDR3 length equals 17 residues. The germline gives CDR1 GTSNPN, CDR2 SVGIG (reference sequence). Losses at the gene ends were 4 bases for V and 0 bases for J; bases not matched to a gene: 9. For the CDR3, the DNA is TGTGCCTGGACCCAATACTGGACTAGCGGGAGCTCCTACGAGCAGTACTTC. Encoded protein: CAWTQYWTSGSSYEQYF.

The chain recombines TRBV5-4 with TRBJ1-3, with 7 nucleotides matching TRBD1. This CDR3 region has 15 residues. The J segment lost 4 bases and the V segment lost 0 bases, leaving 4 bases of the junction unmatched. CDR1 and CDR2 from the germline V gene are SGHNT and YYREEE (reference sequence). The CDR3 bases are TGTGCCAGCAGCTTGGAGGGGGCATCGGGAAACACCATATATTTT. The encoded protein is CASSLEGASGNTIYF.

The rearrangement links TRBV4-2 to TRBJ2-1; 15 nucleotides match TRBD2. CDR3 size: 18 residues. The J segment lost 4 bases and the V segment lost 2 bases, leaving 6 bases of the junction unmatched. In germline, CDR1 is LGHNA, CDR2 YNFKEQ. Here the CDR3 reads CASSQYGTSGRRYNEQFF. The CDR3 DNA reads TGTGCCAGCAGCCAATATGGGACTAGCGGGAGGCGGTACAATGAGCAGTTCTTC.

The gene calls are TRBV11-2 and TRBJ2-5; TRBD1 is a possible D gene (6 bases). V was shortened by 4 bases and J by 4 bases, with 16 bases between the two germline ends. The CDR3 runs 15 residues. Germline CDR1 reads SGHAT; CDR2 reads FQNNGV. CDR3 nucleotide sequence: TGTGCCAGCAGCTACACAGGGTTCGGAGGAGAGACCCAGTACTTC. Amino acids: CASSYTGFGGETQYF.